One sample yielded the 15 T cell receptor beta chains listed below, sequenced in a study of blood T cell repertoires in COVID-19. Some clones are missing from TCRdb's copy, which holds only in-frame ones; the method was immunoSEQ multiplex PCR. The sample consists of around 94,000 clones, 80% of them appearing once. Source material: peripheral blood. The receptor source for this set is a human donor in a cohort sampled during active COVID-19.

This clone was recorded only once. The chain carries TRBV6-5 and TRBJ2-7, with 9 positions matching TRBD2. J was trimmed by 2 bases and V by 8 bases; bases with no gene match: 10. This CDR3 has 15 amino acids. Germline lookup yields CDR1 MNHEY and CDR2 SVGAGI. CDR3 nucleotides: TGTGCCAGCCGTATTAGGACTAGCGTTACCTACGAGCAGTACTTC. This sequence encodes CASRIRTSVTYEQYF.

The chain carries TRBV27 and TRBJ2-7; 13 bases are shared with TRBD2. V was pared by 5 bases and J by 7 bases, with 8 bases of the junction left unmatched. From germline, CDR1 is MNHEY and CDR2 SMNVEV (reference sequence). This CDR3 comprises 15 residues. The CDR3 spells CASSTGLAGDREQYF. For the CDR3, the DNA is TGTGCCAGCAGTACTGGACTAGCGGGAGATCGGGAGCAGTACTTC.

The chain employs TRBV28 and TRBJ2-7, with TRBD1 identical over 7 bases. The length of the CDR3 is 15 residues. V dropped 6 bases and J dropped 2; count of bases not matched to a gene: 10. CDR1 is MDHEN and CDR2 is SYDVKM in the germline V gene. In DNA form, the CDR3 reads TGTGCCAGCAGAGTTCCGGGACAGAAAGCCTACGAGCAGTACTTC. This sequence encodes CASRVPGQKAYEQYF.

The gene calls are TRBV7-3 and TRBJ2-7; 7 positions match TRBD2. The CDR3 consists of 13 residues. CDR1 and CDR2 from the germline V gene are SGHTA and FQGTGA. V lost 5 bases and J lost 6; bases outside the gene matches: 7. DNA of the CDR3: TGTGCCAGCAGCCCGTCCCCGGGGGGCGAGCAGTACTTC. This sequence encodes CASSPSPGGEQYF.

V is TRBV7-2 and J is TRBJ1-2; 9 positions match TRBD1. With 1 base clipped from V and 7 bases from J, the junction kept 4 bases outside the gene matches. Looked up from germline, CDR1 is SGHTA and CDR2 is FQGNSA. The CDR3 is 14 residues long. CDR3 sequence: CASSLVTGGVGYTF. Written as DNA, the CDR3 is TGTGCCAGCAGCTTAGTAACAGGGGGCGTTGGCTACACCTTC.

This chain links TRBV12-5 with TRBJ2-1; 7 nucleotides align to TRBD2. The CDR3 spans 14 residues. Germline-derived CDR1 and CDR2 are LGHNT and FRNRAP. Trimming cost V 8 bases and J 0 bases; bases outside gene matches: 4. The CDR3 here is CASPGDYSYNEQFF. CDR3 DNA sequence: TGTGCTAGTCCGGGGGACTACTCCTACAATGAGCAGTTCTTC. The full variable domain, with the rest looked up from reference TRBV12-5 and TRBJ2-1, is DARVTQTPRHKVTEMGQEVTMRCQPILGHNTVFWYRQTMMQGLELLAYFRNRAPLDDSGMPKDRFSAEMPDATLATLKIQPSEPRDSAVYFCASPGDYSYNEQFFGPGTRLTVL.

The chain joins TRBV5-1 to TRBJ2-3; D gene unclear. There are 15 residues in the CDR3. V gave up 0 bases and J gave up 2 bases, with 10 bases separating them. Germline V CDR1 and CDR2: SGHRS, YFSETQ. The CDR3 protein is CASSLALKNTDTQYF. The CDR3 DNA sequence: TGCGCCAGCAGCTTGGCACTCAAAAACACAGATACGCAGTATTTT.

The chain couples TRBV9 to TRBJ1-1; D gene ambiguous. Between the trimmed V and J ends, which lost 1 base and 4 bases, there was a span of 11 bases. This CDR3 is 14 amino acids long. Per germline, CDR1 SGDLS and CDR2 YYNGEE. The DNA of the CDR3 is TGTGCCAGCAGCGTAACAGCTGGGAGCACTGAAGCTTTCTTT. This encodes CASSVTAGSTEAFF.

The chain couples TRBV5-1 to TRBJ2-7; 10 bases agree with TRBD1. The CDR3 is 14 amino acids. Losses at the gene ends were 7 bases for V and 2 bases for J; bases not matched to a gene: 6. Germline lookup yields CDR1 SGHRS and CDR2 YFSETQ. The CDR3 reads CASQQGQGTYEQYF. In DNA, the CDR3 is TGCGCCAGCCAACAGGGACAGGGGACCTACGAGCAGTACTTC.

The chain combines TRBV18 with TRBJ2-2; TRBD2 agrees at 7 bases. CDR1 is KGHSH and CDR2 is LQKENI in the germline V gene. V shed 2 bases and J 4 bases; nucleotides not matched to a gene: 10. The CDR3 consists of 17 residues. The CDR3 region has the DNA TGTGCCAGCTCACCAAACAAACCCGGGACTATCACCGGGGAGCTGTTTTTT. Translated, it gives CASSPNKPGTITGELFF.

This chain uses TRBV6-2 or TRBV6-3 with TRBJ1-2; TRBD1 matches at 9 bases. The CDR3 contains 14 residues. Germline V gene sequence: CDR1 MNHEY, CDR2 SVGEGT. Germline trimming cut 5 bases from V and 5 bases from J; bases unmatched to any gene: 6. DNA of the CDR3: TGTGCCAGCAGTACAGGGGGCAGACTATATGGCTACACCTTC. Its protein is CASSTGGRLYGYTF.

The CDR3 DNA reads TGTGCCAGCAGCTTACGGGGATTAGCCAAAAACATTCAGTACTTC. This codes for CASSLRGLAKNIQYF. This chain connects TRBV7-8 to TRBJ2-4; weak D call: TRBD2 (5 bases). With 2 bases removed from V and 0 bases from J, the gap between germline ends came to 8 bases. This CDR3 has 15 amino acids. Germline CDR1 and CDR2: SGHVS and FQNEAQ.

This clone was seen a single time. The chain has TRBV12-3 or TRBV12-4 and TRBJ1-6; D is unresolved. The V end lost 3 bases, the J end lost 7 bases, and 7 bases lay between the germline ends. The CDR3 loop spans 13 amino acids. CDR3 bases: TGTGCCAGCAGTTTCTCGGGGAATTCACCCCTCCACTTT. Protein product: CASSFSGNSPLHF.

J is TRBJ1-3 and V is TRBV5-4, with 8 bases identical to TRBD1. Losses at the gene ends were 4 bases for V and 4 bases for J; bases not matched to a gene: 7. This CDR3 contains 15 residues. Germline V gives CDR1 SGHNT, CDR2 YYREEE (reference sequence). The CDR3 loop is CASSPGGAGGNTIYF. The CDR3, as DNA: TGTGCCAGCAGCCCAGGGGGCGCGGGGGGAAACACCATATATTTT.

The V call is TRBV19, the J call TRBJ2-3, with 11 positions matching TRBD1. Per the germline V gene, CDR1 is LNHDA and CDR2 is SQIVND (reference sequence). V shed 5 bases and J 4 bases; nucleotides not matched to a gene: 5. The CDR3 runs to 15 residues. Written as DNA, the CDR3 is TGTGCCAGTAGTCTCCCGGGACAGGGGGCAGATACGCAGTATTTT. It specifies CASSLPGQGADTQYF.